This entry lists 22 T cell receptor beta chains sequenced from one sample in a study of blood T cell repertoires in COVID-19. TCRdb keeps only in-frame clones here, not all; method: immunoSEQ multiplex PCR. This sample yields more than 150,000 clones, of which under 85% are seen a single time; about 6% belongs to the top ten. The sequenced material came from peripheral blood. The receptors come from a woman in her thirties or forties with acute or convalescent COVID-19.

This chain connects TRBV4-1 to TRBJ2-5; 11 positions agree with TRBD2. The germline gives CDR1 MGHRA, CDR2 YSYEKL. This CDR3 spans 15 amino acids. J was trimmed by 5 bases and V by 4 bases; bases with no gene match: 6. CDR3 bases: TGCGCCAGCAGCCTTAGCGGGGGGGCCATGGAGACCCAGTACTTC. Translation: CASSLSGGAMETQYF.

This rearrangement joins TRBV6-1 to TRBJ2-2; the match to TRBD2 covers 15 bases. This CDR3 is 20 amino acids long. V was clipped by 3 bases and J by 2 bases; unmatched bases: 10. In germline, CDR1 is MNHNS, CDR2 SASEGT. CDR3 region: CASSDLVGLAGGLNTGELFF. CDR3 sequence (DNA): TGTGCCAGCAGTGACTTAGTAGGACTAGCGGGGGGGCTTAACACCGGGGAGCTGTTTTTT.

V usage is TRBV2 and J usage is TRBJ2-1; 12 bases map to TRBD2. CDR1 SNHLY and CDR2 FYNNEI come from the germline V gene. J was trimmed by 9 bases and V by 8 bases; bases with no gene match: 8. This CDR3 is 14 amino acids long. The CDR3 nucleotides are TGTGCCAGCTTCCCGACTAGCGGGAGAGGTGAGCAGTTCTTC. Translated: CASFPTSGRGEQFF.

The chain carries TRBV21-1 and TRBJ1-3; the table's D gene call, TRBD1, was not cross checked with the DNA. TRBV21-1 is a documented pseudogene. The CDR3 consists of 19 residues. As DNA, the CDR3 is TGTGCCAGCAGCAAAGGGCGTCAAGGGGGGGACAGGGAAAAAAACACCATATATTTT. The encoded protein is CASSKGRQGGDREKNTIYF.

Notes on this clone: Additional DNA sequences in this sample encode the identical CDR3. This sequence joins TRBV11-2 and TRBJ1-2; 8 bases are shared with TRBD1. The CDR3 length is 15 residues. Looked up from germline, CDR1 is SGHAT and CDR2 is FQNNGV. The V and J ends lost 5 bases and 5 bases, in that order; junction bases with no gene match: 10. The CDR3 nucleotides read TGTGCCAGCAGCCTAACCGGACAGGGCGGATATGGCTACACCTTC. Translated, it gives CASSLTGQGGYGYTF.

The chain employs TRBV30 and TRBJ2-1; TRBD2 aligns across 10 bases. The CDR3 is 17 amino acids. Germline loops: CDR1 GTSNPN, CDR2 SVGIG (reference sequence). The junction had 9 bases not matched to a gene; V was cut back by 1 base and J by 3 bases. The DNA of the CDR3 is TGTGCCTGGAGTGCATTAGGACTAGCGGCCTTCTACAATGAGCAGTTCTTC. Translated, it gives CAWSALGLAAFYNEQFF.

V gene TRBV2 combines with J gene TRBJ2-7; D is perhaps TRBD2 (6 bases). The CDR3 length is 15 residues. CDR1 SNHLY and CDR2 FYNNEI come from the germline V gene. V gave up 7 bases and J gave up 4 bases, with 20 bases separating them. The CDR3 here is CASIPRRVGGYEQYF. CDR3 nucleotide sequence: TGTGCCAGCATTCCCCGGCGGGTGGGAGGTTACGAGCAGTACTTC.

The CDR3 coding sequence is TGTGCCAGCAGCTTACAGGGGCTAGCCAAAAACATTCAGTACTTC. It codes for CASSLQGLAKNIQYF. The J gene is TRBJ2-4, the V gene TRBV11-2, with a possible D match to TRBD1 (6 bases). The germline V and J ends were trimmed by 2 bases and 0 bases, with 8 bases remaining between them. In germline, CDR1 is SGHAT, CDR2 FQNNGV. This CDR3 is 15 amino acids long.

This chain joins TRBV2 and TRBJ1-2, with 7 bases that match TRBD1. V shed 3 bases and J 7 bases; nucleotides not matched to a gene: 8. CDR3 length: 14 residues. Germline CDR1 reads SNHLY; CDR2 reads FYNNEI. CDR3 bases: TGTGCCAGCAGTGAGACAGGGAGAGGGGGTGGCTACACCTTC. Translated, it gives CASSETGRGGGYTF.

The chain recombines TRBV7-6 with TRBJ1-1, with D hard to call. The germline gives CDR1 SGHVS, CDR2 FNYEAQ. This CDR3 is 13 amino acids long. V lost 5 bases and J lost 3, with 10 bases in between. CDR3 DNA: TGTGCCAGCAGCAGAGGGTCCCACACTGAAGCTTTCTTT. Encoded protein: CASSRGSHTEAFF.

The chain joins TRBV6-6 to TRBJ2-3; possibly TRBD1 for D (6 bases). Deletions cut 8 bases from V and 9 bases from J, with 18 bases between. The CDR3 loop spans 13 amino acids. The germline V gene encodes CDR1 MNHNY and CDR2 SVGAGI (reference sequence). The CDR3 DNA reads TGTGCCAGCGGGGGCAACTCGGTCGAGACGCAGTATTTT. Its translation is CASGGNSVETQYF.

This chain uses TRBV3-1 (or the pseudogene TRBV3-2) with TRBJ1-2; D not resolved. V lost 1 base and J 0 bases, leaving 6 bases between the germline ends. The CDR3 spans 14 residues. Germline assignment: CDR1 LGHDT and CDR2 YNNKEL (reference sequence). The chain's CDR3 is CASSQGRANYGYTF. Written as DNA, the CDR3 is TGTGCCAGCAGCCAAGGCCGGGCTAACTATGGCTACACCTTC.

The chain joins TRBV7-2 to TRBJ2-7; 11 positions match TRBD2. This CDR3 has 16 residues. Germline loops: CDR1 SGHTA, CDR2 FQGNSA. V shed 5 bases, J shed 4 bases, and the junction held 10 bases outside the gene matches. CDR3 sequence: CASSPSTSGRAYEQYF. CDR3 sequence (DNA): TGTGCCAGCAGCCCGTCAACTAGCGGGAGAGCGTACGAGCAGTACTTC.

V gene TRBV7-3 combines with J gene TRBJ2-4, with D possibly being TRBD2 (6 bases). In germline, CDR1 is SGHTA, CDR2 FQGTGA. The CDR3 extends over 16 amino acids. Trimming took off 4 bases at V and 0 bases at J, with 13 bases between the two ends. This CDR3 reads CASSSGQGLAKNIQYF. The DNA of the CDR3 is TGTGCCAGCAGCTCCGGCCAGGGACTAGCCAAAAACATTCAGTACTTC.

This chain links TRBV6-4 with TRBJ2-1; D is ambiguous. Germline V gene sequence: CDR1 MRHNA, CDR2 SNTAGT. This CDR3 has 13 residues. Trimming cost V 10 bases and J 3 bases, with 13 bases left between them. The CDR3 DNA sequence: TGTGCCACCGCGGCAGAAGACTACAATGAGCAGTTCTTC. The encoded protein is CATAAEDYNEQFF.

The rearrangement uses TRBV6-5 and TRBJ2-1; 8 bases are a match to TRBD2. The CDR3 contains 13 residues. Per germline, CDR1 MNHEY and CDR2 SVGAGI. The CDR3 nucleotides are TGTAAGGCCGGCCTCCCGGGAGGGCCTGAGCAGTTCTTC. The encoded protein is CKAGLPGGPEQFF.

The chain combines TRBV19 with TRBJ1-6; maybe TRBD1 (5 bases). V shed 6 bases and J shed 10 bases, with 10 bases lying between them. Germline CDR1 and CDR2: LNHDA and SQIVND (reference sequence). CDR3 length equals 12 residues. The CDR3 is CASSAWGSPLHF. Written as DNA, the CDR3 is TGTGCCAGTAGCGCCTGGGGCTCACCCCTCCACTTT.

The chain carries TRBV3-1 (or the pseudogene TRBV3-2) and TRBJ2-1; no firm D call. Trimming stripped 0 bases from V and 0 bases from J, with 12 bases between. The CDR3 consists of 17 residues. CDR1 and CDR2 from the germline V gene are LGHDT and YNNKEL (reference sequence). CDR3 in DNA: TGTGCCAGCAGCCAAGATTACGGCCGGAGCTCCTACAATGAGCAGTTCTTC. Encoded protein: CASSQDYGRSSYNEQFF.

The chain has TRBV28 and TRBJ1-1, with 8 bases that match TRBD1. The V gene's germline CDR1 is MDHEN and CDR2 SYDVKM. The CDR3 loop spans 16 amino acids. Germline trimming cut 3 bases from V and 5 bases from J; bases unmatched to any gene: 11. The CDR3 loop reads CASSFWRLTGGTEAFF. CDR3 nucleotides: TGTGCCAGCAGTTTTTGGAGGTTAACAGGGGGGACTGAAGCTTTCTTT.

The chain employs TRBV27 and TRBJ2-1; 8 nucleotides agree with TRBD1. V lost 6 bases and J lost 4; bases outside the gene matches: 8. This CDR3 region has 15 residues. The germline CDR1 and CDR2 sequences are MNHEY and SMNVEV (reference sequence). The CDR3 loop reads CASSLTGGTYNEQFF. The CDR3 DNA is TGTGCCAGCAGCTTAACAGGGGGAACTTACAATGAGCAGTTCTTC.

This clone was detected a few times. This chain connects TRBV28 to TRBJ1-2, with 7 bases lining up with TRBD1. Germline CDR1 reads MDHEN; CDR2 reads SYDVKM. The CDR3 spans 14 residues. Unmatched junction bases numbered 10, after V lost 4 bases and J lost 8 bases. Here the CDR3 DNA reads TGTGCCAGCAGTTCAACGGGACAGACGTTCGGCTACACCTTC. Translating it yields CASSSTGQTFGYTF.

This clone appeared a single time. V usage is TRBV7-9 and J usage is TRBJ2-1; TRBD2 agrees at 8 bases. The germline V gene has CDR1 SEHNR and CDR2 FQNEAQ (reference sequence). The ends lost 3 bases at V and 10 bases at J; junction bases unmatched: 14. There are 16 residues in the CDR3. In DNA form, the CDR3 reads TGTGCCAGCAGCTTGGTCTCGCGGGAGGTTAGGTGGGAGCAGTTCTTC. This gives the protein CASSLVSREVRWEQFF. The entire variable domain, with the rest obtained from reference TRBV7-9 and TRBJ2-1, is as follows: DTGVSQNPRHKITKRGQNVTFRCDPISEHNRLYWYRQTLGQGPEFLTYFQNEAQLEKSRLLSDRFSAERPKGSFSTLEIQRTEQGDSAMYLCASSLVSREVRWEQFFGPGTRLTVL.